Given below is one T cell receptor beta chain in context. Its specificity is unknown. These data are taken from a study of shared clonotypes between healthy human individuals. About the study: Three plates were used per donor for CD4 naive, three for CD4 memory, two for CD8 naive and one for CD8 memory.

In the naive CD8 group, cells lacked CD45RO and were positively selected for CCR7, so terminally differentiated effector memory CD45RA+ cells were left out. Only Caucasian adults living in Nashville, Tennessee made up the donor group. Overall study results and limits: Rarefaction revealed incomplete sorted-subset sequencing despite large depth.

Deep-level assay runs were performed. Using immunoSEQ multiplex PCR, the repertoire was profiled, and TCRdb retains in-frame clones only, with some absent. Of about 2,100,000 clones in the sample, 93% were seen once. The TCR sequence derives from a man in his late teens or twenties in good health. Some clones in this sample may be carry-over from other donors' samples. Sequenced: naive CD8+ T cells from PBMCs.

In DNA, the CDR3 is TGTGCCAGCAGTGAACTGGGACAACTACTATATAGCAATCAGCCCCAGCATTTT. Amino acids: CASSELGQLLYSNQPQHF. V is TRBV6-1 and J is TRBJ1-5; perhaps TRBD1 as D (6 bases). The CDR3 is 18 residues long. CDR1 is MNHNS and CDR2 is SASEGT in the germline V gene. Between the trimmed V and J ends, which lost 2 bases and 0 bases, there was a span of 17 bases.